A selection of T cell receptor beta chains follows, all from one sample in a study of T cell responses to AZD1222 COVID-19 vaccine. Only in-frame clones appear in the TCRdb table, and some are missing; sequencing was by immunoSEQ multiplex PCR. The sample yields under 150,000 clones, 80% to 90% seen once. Sequenced material: peripheral blood, taken on day 0 of AZD1222 vaccination. These receptors originate from an adult in good health. Both conserved end residues are part of each CDR3. A D gene is named only where the DNA matches it firmly. Clone size is given for some rows only: seen once, a few or many times, or a class if the clone is expanded.

TRBV18	.	.	TRBJ2-3	CASSPDLAPSTDTQYF	TGTGCCAGCTCACCTGATCTAGCTCCTAGCACAGATACGCAGTATTTT
TRBV6-2/TRBV6-3	once	.	TRBJ1-1	CASSKVGTEAFF	TGTGCCAGCAGTAAAGTTGGCACTGAAGCTTTCTTT
TRBV19	.	.	TRBJ2-5	CASSIGPGQGPRAGETQYF	TGTGCCAGTAGTATTGGACCCGGGCAGGGGCCAAGGGCTGGAGAGACCCAGTACTTC
TRBV11-3	.	.	TRBJ2-1	CASSLGGYNEQFF	TGTGCCAGCAGCTTGGGCGGGTACAATGAGCAGTTCTTC
TRBV4-2	.	TRBD1	TRBJ1-2	CASSRSGGFAWGYTF	TGTGCCAGCAGCCGTTCAGGGGGCTTCGCTTGGGGCTACACCTTC
TRBV7-8	.	TRBD1	TRBJ2-2	CATDLNRGPAGELFF	TGTGCCACTGACCTGAACAGGGGGCCGGCCGGGGAGCTGTTTTTT
TRBV19	.	TRBD1	TRBJ1-6	CASSPRVTGAFNSPLHF	TGTGCCAGTAGTCCCCGAGTTACAGGGGCCTTTAATTCACCCCTCCACTTT
TRBV9	.	.	TRBJ1-4	CASSTYQGGDEKLFF	TGTGCCAGCAGCACCTATCAGGGAGGTGACGAAAAACTGTTTTTT
TRBV7-2	.	.	TRBJ2-2	CASSLVSSSFTGELFF	TGTGCCAGCAGCTTAGTTTCGTCGTCCTTCACCGGGGAGCTGTTTTTT
TRBV7-9	.	TRBD2	TRBJ2-3	CASSPRTSGSHTQYF	TGTGCCAGCAGCCCCCGGACTAGCGGTTCACATACGCAGTATTTT
TRBV11-2	.	TRBD1	TRBJ2-1	CASSLGRQGRNEQFF	TGTGCCAGCAGCTTAGGCCGACAGGGGCGAAATGAGCAGTTCTTC
TRBV5-4	.	.	TRBJ2-2	CASSLGPQNKAGELFF	TGTGCCAGCAGCTTGGGTCCCCAAAATAAGGCCGGGGAGCTGTTTTTT
TRBV6-2/TRBV6-3	.	.	TRBJ1-1	CASSYSTGKEPEAFF	TGTGCCAGCAGTTACTCGACTGGTAAAGAACCTGAAGCTTTCTTT
TRBV7-6	.	TRBD2	TRBJ2-7	CASSGGTSGRPYEQYF	TGTGCCAGCAGCGGGGGGACTAGCGGGAGACCCTACGAGCAGTACTTC
TRBV19	many	TRBD1	TRBJ2-1	CASSIFGTGYNEQFF	TGTGCCAGTAGTATCTTCGGGACAGGTTACAATGAGCAGTTCTTC
TRBV7-2	.	.	TRBJ2-7	CASSGRVWGPYEQYF	TGTGCCAGCAGCGGCAGGGTGTGGGGGCCCTACGAGCAGTACTTC
TRBV12-3/TRBV12-4	.	.	TRBJ1-2	CASSSNNYGYTF	TGTGCCAGCAGTTCTAACAACTATGGCTACACCTTC
TRBV11-3	.	TRBD2	TRBJ2-3	CASSSGGGASDTQYF	TGTGCCAGCAGTTCAGGCGGGGGGGCCTCAGATACGCAGTATTTT
TRBV4-1	.	.	TRBJ2-7	CASSQGGFGYEQYF	TGCGCCAGCAGCCAAGGGGGGTTTGGGTACGAGCAGTACTTC
TRBV6-2/TRBV6-3	.	.	TRBJ1-2	CASSYTPGREVYGYTF	TGTGCCAGCAGTTACACGCCCGGCAGGGAAGTTTATGGCTACACCTTC
TRBV2	.	.	TRBJ2-7	CASRETPGGNYEQYF	TGTGCCAGCAGGGAGACACCCGGAGGGAACTACGAGCAGTACTTC
TRBV4-3	once	TRBD2	TRBJ2-2	CASSPQSGRGTGELFF	TGCGCCAGCAGCCCACAGAGCGGGAGAGGGACCGGGGAGCTGTTTTTT
TRBV4-3	.	.	TRBJ1-3	CASSQDAGSGNTIYF	TGCGCCAGCAGCCAAGATGCAGGCTCTGGAAACACCATATATTTT
TRBV27	.	TRBD2	TRBJ2-1	CASRGLAGEWGHNEQFF	TGTGCCAGCAGAGGACTAGCGGGAGAGTGGGGCCACAATGAGCAGTTCTTC
TRBV10-3	.	.	TRBJ2-7	CAINYAYEQYF	TGTGCCATCAACTACGCCTACGAGCAGTACTTC
TRBV7-9	.	.	TRBJ2-2	CASSSRGELFF	TGTGCCAGCAGCTCTCGGGGGGAGCTGTTTTTT
TRBV5-1	.	.	TRBJ2-3	CASSLATTHTDTQYF	TGCGCCAGCAGCTTGGCGACCACTCACACAGATACGCAGTATTTT
TRBV6-5	.	.	TRBJ2-6	CASTWNGANVLTF	TGTGCCAGCACGTGGAACGGGGCCAACGTCCTGACTTTC
TRBV7-3	.	.	TRBJ2-3	CASSLTSGQRTDTQYF	TGTGCCAGCAGCTTAACGTCCGGACAGCGTACAGATACGCAGTATTTT
TRBV5-5	.	TRBD1	TRBJ1-1	CASSLRLQGARGAFF	TGTGCCAGCAGCCTACGATTACAGGGGGCGCGGGGAGCTTTCTTT
TRBV2	.	TRBD1	TRBJ1-2	CASKGQGYGYTF	TGTGCCAGCAAGGGACAGGGCTATGGCTACACCTTC
TRBV14	.	.	TRBJ1-6	CASSGMRNSSSYNSPLHF	TGTGCCAGCAGCGGGATGAGGAATTCGAGCTCCTATAATTCACCCCTCCACTTT
TRBV4-3	once	TRBD2	TRBJ2-2	CASSRLADGPGTGELFF	TGCGCCAGCAGCCGACTAGCGGATGGGCCGGGCACCGGGGAGCTGTTTTTT
TRBV19	.	.	TRBJ2-6	CASMPNRAGANVLTF	TGTGCCAGTATGCCCAACAGGGCTGGGGCCAACGTCCTGACTTTC
TRBV29-1	.	TRBD1	TRBJ1-4	CSVEDFTGGGNEKLFF	TGCAGCGTTGAAGACTTCACAGGGGGGGGGAATGAAAAACTGTTTTTT
TRBV7-8	.	.	TRBJ1-5	CASSWAPLSNQPQHF	TGTGCCAGCAGCTGGGCCCCCCTTAGCAATCAGCCCCAGCATTTT
TRBV6-5	.	.	TRBJ2-7	CASSFLGEQYF	TGTGCCAGCAGTTTTTTGGGGGAGCAGTACTTC
TRBV6-6	few	TRBD1	TRBJ1-5	CASSYGTVNQPQHF	TGTGCCAGCAGTTACGGGACAGTTAATCAGCCCCAGCATTTT
TRBV6-5	.	.	TRBJ1-1	CASSLSQPRLTEAFF	TGTGCCAGCAGCCTTTCTCAACCCAGACTAACTGAAGCTTTCTTT
TRBV6-5	.	.	TRBJ2-6	CASSTDRSGANVLTF	TGTGCCAGCAGTACCGACAGGTCTGGGGCCAACGTCCTGACTTTC
TRBV6-5	.	.	TRBJ1-2	CASSLDSNYGYTF	TGTGCCAGCAGTCTAGACAGTAACTATGGCTACACCTTC
TRBV3-1/TRBV3-2	.	TRBD2	TRBJ2-1	CASSQTSASYNEQFF	TGTGCCAGCAGCCAAACTAGCGCGTCCTACAATGAGCAGTTCTTC
TRBV12-3/TRBV12-4	.	.	TRBJ1-2	CASSFSSGYTF	TGTGCCAGCAGTTTCTCCTCTGGCTACACCTTC
TRBV3-1/TRBV3-2	.	.	TRBJ2-5	CASSLIDETQYF	TGTGCCAGCAGCCTTATCGATGAGACCCAGTACTTC
TRBV5-1	once	TRBD2	TRBJ2-5	CASSPAGGETQYF	TGCGCCAGCAGCCCGGCGGGGGGAGAGACCCAGTACTTC
TRBV27	.	.	TRBJ2-1	CASGSRVSGSYNEQFF	TGTGCCAGTGGCTCTCGGGTGTCAGGCTCCTACAATGAGCAGTTCTTC
TRBV6-5	.	.	TRBJ2-7	CASSTGRHSPYEQYF	TGTGCCAGCAGCACCGGTCGACACTCCCCCTACGAGCAGTACTTC
TRBV5-1	.	.	TRBJ1-5	CASSLIPTGGQPQHF	TGCGCCAGCAGCTTAATCCCCACCGGAGGGCAGCCCCAGCATTTT
TRBV12-3/TRBV12-4	.	.	TRBJ2-3	CASSFRSTDTQYF	TGTGCCAGCAGTTTTCGGAGCACAGATACGCAGTATTTT
TRBV9	.	.	TRBJ1-2	CASSVEGGLGGYTF	TGTGCCAGCAGCGTAGAAGGGGGTCTAGGTGGCTACACCTTC
TRBV7-6	.	TRBD1	TRBJ2-2	CASSLDRQGNTGELFF	TGTGCCAGCAGCTTAGATCGACAGGGAAACACCGGGGAGCTGTTTTTT
TRBV29-1	.	TRBD2	TRBJ2-7	CSVARTSGGEEQYF	TGCAGCGTTGCCCGGACTAGCGGGGGGGAGGAGCAGTACTTC
TRBV6-5	.	TRBD1	TRBJ1-2	CASSYRQGDYGYTF	TGTGCCAGCAGTTACAGGCAGGGGGACTATGGCTACACCTTC
TRBV7-6	.	TRBD1	TRBJ2-1	CASSLGSGTVHYEQFF	TGTGCCAGCAGCTTGGGTTCCGGGACAGTACATTATGAGCAGTTCTTC